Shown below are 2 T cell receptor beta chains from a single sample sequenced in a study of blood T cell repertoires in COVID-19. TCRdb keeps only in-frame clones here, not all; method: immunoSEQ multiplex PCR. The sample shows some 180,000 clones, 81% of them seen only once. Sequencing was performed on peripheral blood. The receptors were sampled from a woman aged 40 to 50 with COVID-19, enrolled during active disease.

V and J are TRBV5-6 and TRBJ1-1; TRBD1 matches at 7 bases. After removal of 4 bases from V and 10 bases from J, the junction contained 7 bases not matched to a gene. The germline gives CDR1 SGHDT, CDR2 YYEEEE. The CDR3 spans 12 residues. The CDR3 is CASSRTGAGAFF. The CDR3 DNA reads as TGTGCCAGCAGCCGTACAGGGGCGGGAGCTTTCTTT.

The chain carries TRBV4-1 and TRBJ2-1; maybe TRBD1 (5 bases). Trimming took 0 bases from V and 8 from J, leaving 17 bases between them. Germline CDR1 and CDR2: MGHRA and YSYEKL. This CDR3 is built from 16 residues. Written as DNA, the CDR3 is TGCGCCAGCAGCCAAGATTGGGGCAGTAGGGCCCATGAGCAGTTCTTC. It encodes CASSQDWGSRAHEQFF.